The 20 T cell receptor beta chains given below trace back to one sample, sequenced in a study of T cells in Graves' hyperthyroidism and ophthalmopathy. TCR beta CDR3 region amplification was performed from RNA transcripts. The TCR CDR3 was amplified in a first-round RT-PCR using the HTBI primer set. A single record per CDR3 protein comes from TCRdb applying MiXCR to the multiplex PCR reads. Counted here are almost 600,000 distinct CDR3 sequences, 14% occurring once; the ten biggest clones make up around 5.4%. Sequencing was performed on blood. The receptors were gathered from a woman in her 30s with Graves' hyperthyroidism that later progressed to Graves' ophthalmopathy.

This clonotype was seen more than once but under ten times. CDR3 loop: CASSQEGGYYTQYF. The DNA for the CDR3 is TGTGCCAGCAGCCAAGAGGGGGGATACTATACGCAGTATTTT. V is TRBV14 and J is TRBJ2-3; TRBD2 is a possible D gene (6 bases). The V and J ends lost 0 bases and 7 bases respectively, with 11 bases between them. The CDR3 extends over 14 amino acids. In germline, CDR1 is SGHDN, CDR2 FVKESK.

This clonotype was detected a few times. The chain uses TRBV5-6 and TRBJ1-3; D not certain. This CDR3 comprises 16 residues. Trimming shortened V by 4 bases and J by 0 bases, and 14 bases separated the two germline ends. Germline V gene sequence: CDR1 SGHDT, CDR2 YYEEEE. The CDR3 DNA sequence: TGTGCCAGCAGCCGCGGAAGTTGGGACTCTGGAAACACCATATATTTT. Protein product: CASSRGSWDSGNTIYF.

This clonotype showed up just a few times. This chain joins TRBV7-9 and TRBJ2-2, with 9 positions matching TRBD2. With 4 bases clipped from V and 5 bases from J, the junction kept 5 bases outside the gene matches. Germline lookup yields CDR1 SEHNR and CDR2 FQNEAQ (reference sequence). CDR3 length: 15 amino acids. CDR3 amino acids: CASSSVAGVTGELFF. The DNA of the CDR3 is TGTGCCAGCAGCTCCGTAGCGGGAGTTACCGGGGAGCTGTTTTTT.

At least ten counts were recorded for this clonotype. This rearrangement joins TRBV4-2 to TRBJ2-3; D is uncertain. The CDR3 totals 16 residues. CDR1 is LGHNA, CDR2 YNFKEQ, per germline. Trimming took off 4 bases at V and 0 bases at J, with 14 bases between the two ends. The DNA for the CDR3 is TGTGCCAGCAGCCCCGGCATCTTAGACAGCACAGATACGCAGTATTTT. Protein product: CASSPGILDSTDTQYF.

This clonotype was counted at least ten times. CDR3 in amino acids: CASSQEGQATYNEQFF. The CDR3 DNA sequence: TGCGCCAGCAGCCAAGAGGGACAGGCGACCTACAATGAGCAGTTCTTC. This chain uses TRBV4-1 with TRBJ2-1; the match to TRBD1 covers 8 bases. The V segment lost 0 bases and the J segment 2 bases; nucleotides outside the gene matches: 3. The CDR3 loop spans 16 amino acids. Looked up from germline, CDR1 is MGHRA and CDR2 is YSYEKL.

CDR3 region: CAWSAGTGVYQPQHF. CDR3 DNA: TGTGCCTGGTCGGCCGGGACAGGGGTGTATCAGCCCCAGCATTTT. The gene calls are TRBV30 and TRBJ1-5; 10 bases are a match to TRBD1. Germline CDR1 reads GTSNPN; CDR2 reads SVGIG (reference sequence). The ends lost 5 bases at V and 5 bases at J; junction bases unmatched: 9. The CDR3 runs to 15 residues.

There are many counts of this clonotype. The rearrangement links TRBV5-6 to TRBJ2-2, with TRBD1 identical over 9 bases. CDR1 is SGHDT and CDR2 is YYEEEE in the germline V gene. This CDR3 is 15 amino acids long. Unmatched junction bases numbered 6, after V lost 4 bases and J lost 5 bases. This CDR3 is CASSMGTGLTGELFF. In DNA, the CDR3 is TGTGCCAGCAGCATGGGGACAGGGCTGACCGGGGAGCTGTTTTTT.

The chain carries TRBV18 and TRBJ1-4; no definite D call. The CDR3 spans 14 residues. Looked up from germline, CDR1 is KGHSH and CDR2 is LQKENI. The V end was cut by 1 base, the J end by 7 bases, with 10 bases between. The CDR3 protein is CASSPLQNGEKLFF. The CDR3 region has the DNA TGTGCCAGCTCACCACTGCAAAATGGTGAAAAACTGTTTTTT.

The CDR3 coding sequence is TGTGCCAGCACCTACGGGAGCGAGCAGTACTTC. As protein: CASTYGSEQYF. The genes are TRBV19 and TRBJ2-7, with D possibly TRBD2 on 6 matching bases. Germline V lookup: CDR1 LNHDA, CDR2 SQIVND (reference sequence). This CDR3 has 11 amino acids. V lost 9 bases and J lost 6, with 12 bases in between.

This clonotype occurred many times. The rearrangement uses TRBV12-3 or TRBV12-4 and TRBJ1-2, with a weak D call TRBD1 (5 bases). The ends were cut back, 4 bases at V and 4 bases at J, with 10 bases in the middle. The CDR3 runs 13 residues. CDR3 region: CASSSTVPYGYTF. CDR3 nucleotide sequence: TGTGCCAGCAGTTCGACAGTTCCCTATGGCTACACCTTC.

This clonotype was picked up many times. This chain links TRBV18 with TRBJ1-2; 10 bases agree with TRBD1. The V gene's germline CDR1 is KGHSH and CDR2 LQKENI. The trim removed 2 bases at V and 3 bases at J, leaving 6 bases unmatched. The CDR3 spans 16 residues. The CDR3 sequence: CASSPGTGATHYGYTF. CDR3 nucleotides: TGTGCCAGCTCACCAGGGACAGGGGCTACCCACTATGGCTACACCTTC.

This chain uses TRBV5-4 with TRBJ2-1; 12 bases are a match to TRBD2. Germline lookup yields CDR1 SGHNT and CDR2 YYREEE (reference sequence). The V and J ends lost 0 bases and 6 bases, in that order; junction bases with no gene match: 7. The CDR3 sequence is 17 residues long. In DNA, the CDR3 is TGTGCCAGCAGCTTGGCCTCACTAGCGGGAGGCCCCAATGAGCAGTTCTTC. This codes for CASSLASLAGGPNEQFF. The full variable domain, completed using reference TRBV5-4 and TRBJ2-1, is ETGVTQSPTHLIKTRGQQVTLRCSSQSGHNTVSWYQQALGQGPQFIFQYYREEENGRGNFPPRFSGLQFPNYSSELNVNALELDDSALYLCASSLASLAGGPNEQFFGPGTRLTVL.

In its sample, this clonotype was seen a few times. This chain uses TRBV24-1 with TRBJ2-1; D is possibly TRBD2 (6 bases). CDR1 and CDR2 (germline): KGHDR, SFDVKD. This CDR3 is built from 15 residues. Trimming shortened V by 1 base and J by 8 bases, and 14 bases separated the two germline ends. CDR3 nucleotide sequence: TGTGCCACCAGTGATTTTATGGAGGGCCGATATGAGCAGTTCTTC. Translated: CATSDFMEGRYEQFF.

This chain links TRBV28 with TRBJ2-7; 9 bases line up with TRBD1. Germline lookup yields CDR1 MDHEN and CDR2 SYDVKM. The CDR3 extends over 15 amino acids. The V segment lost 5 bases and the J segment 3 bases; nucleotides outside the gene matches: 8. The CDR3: CASSPSGTGNYEQYF. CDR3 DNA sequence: TGTGCCAGCAGTCCGTCCGGGACAGGGAACTACGAGCAGTACTTC.

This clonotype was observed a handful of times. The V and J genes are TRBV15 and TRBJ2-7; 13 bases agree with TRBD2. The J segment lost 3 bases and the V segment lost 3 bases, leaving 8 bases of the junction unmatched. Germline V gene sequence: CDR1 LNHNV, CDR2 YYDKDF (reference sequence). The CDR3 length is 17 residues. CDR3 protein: CATSRSRLAGGHYEQYF. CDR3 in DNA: TGTGCCACCAGCAGGTCAAGACTAGCGGGAGGCCACTACGAGCAGTACTTC.

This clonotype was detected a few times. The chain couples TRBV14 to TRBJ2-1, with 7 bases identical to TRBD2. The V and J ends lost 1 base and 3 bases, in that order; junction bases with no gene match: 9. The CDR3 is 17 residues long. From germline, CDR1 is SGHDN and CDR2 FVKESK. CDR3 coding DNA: TGTGCCAGCAGCCAAGGGCCCCTCGCGGGGGACTACAATGAGCAGTTCTTC. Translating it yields CASSQGPLAGDYNEQFF.

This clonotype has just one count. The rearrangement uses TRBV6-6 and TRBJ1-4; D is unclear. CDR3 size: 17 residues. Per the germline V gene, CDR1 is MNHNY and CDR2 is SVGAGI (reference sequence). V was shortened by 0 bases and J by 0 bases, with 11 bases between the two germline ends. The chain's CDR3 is CASSYSRRLATNEKLFF. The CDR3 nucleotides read TGTGCCAGCAGTTACTCGCGGCGGCTTGCAACTAATGAAAAACTGTTTTTT.

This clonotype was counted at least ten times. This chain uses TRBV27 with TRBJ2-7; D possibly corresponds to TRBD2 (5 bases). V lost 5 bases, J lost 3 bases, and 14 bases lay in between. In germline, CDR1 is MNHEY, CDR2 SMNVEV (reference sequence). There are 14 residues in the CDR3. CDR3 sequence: CASSISVGVYEQYF. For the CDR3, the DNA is TGTGCCAGCAGTATTAGCGTCGGGGTCTACGAGCAGTACTTC.

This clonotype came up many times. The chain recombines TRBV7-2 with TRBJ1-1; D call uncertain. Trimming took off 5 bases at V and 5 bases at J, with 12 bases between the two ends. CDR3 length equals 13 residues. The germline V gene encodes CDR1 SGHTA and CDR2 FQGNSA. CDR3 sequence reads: CASSRSPKTEAFF. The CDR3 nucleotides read TGTGCCAGCAGCCGGTCCCCAAAGACTGAAGCTTTCTTT.

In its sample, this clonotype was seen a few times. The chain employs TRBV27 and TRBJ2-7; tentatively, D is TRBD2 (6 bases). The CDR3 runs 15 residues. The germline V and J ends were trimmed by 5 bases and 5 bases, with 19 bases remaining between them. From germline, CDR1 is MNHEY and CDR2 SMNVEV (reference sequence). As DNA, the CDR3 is TGTGCCAGCAGTCCCCGGGACTTAGTCTTCGACGAGCAGTACTTC. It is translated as CASSPRDLVFDEQYF.